This TCR beta chain was observed in a study of T cell responses to AZD1222 COVID-19 vaccine. As to this clone: Its target is unknown.

Overall study findings and caveats: White British people made up most donors, females outnumbered males, and clonal diversity was possibly underestimated.

Generated by immunoSEQ multiplex PCR, the TCRdb table keeps only in-frame clones and is missing some. The table shows under 170,000 clones, with about 95% occurring only once. The sequencing used peripheral blood, collected on day 0 of AZD1222 vaccination. The TCR sequence derives from an adult in good health.

CDR3 bases: TGTGCCAGTCAGGGGAATCAGCCCCAGCATTTT. It encodes CASQGNQPQHF. This chain uses TRBV28 with TRBJ1-5; D is possibly TRBD1 (6 bases). The CDR3 runs 11 residues. The V gene lost 9 bases and the J gene lost 4 bases, with 7 bases spanning the gap. Per the germline V gene, CDR1 is MDHEN and CDR2 is SYDVKM.